This T cell receptor beta chain was profiled in a study of monozygotic twins with inflammatory bowel disease. For each CDR3 protein, TCRdb gives one entry from its re-call of the 5' RACE reads, without DNA. Its table records 150,000 to 200,000 distinct CDR3 sequences. This CDR3 comprises 13 residues. Germline loops: CDR1 DFQATT, CDR2 SNEGSKA (reference sequence). The clonotype was recovered from a human donor with ulcerative colitis or Crohn's disease, or a healthy co-twin of an affected twin (not recorded which). Sample: blood. The chain links TRBV20-1 to TRBJ1-1; as DNA is missing, the TRBD1 call by TCRdb cannot be tested. CDR3 loop: CSATRQGASEAFF.